Reported below is one T cell receptor beta chain. The CDR3 sequence is 14 residues long. J was trimmed by 10 bases and V by 6 bases; bases with no gene match: 11. Germline V CDR1 and CDR2: MNHEY, SVGEGT. The sample is drawn from a study of blood T cell repertoires in COVID-19. Study information: Collection of acute and convalescent COVID-19 samples took place in the United States, Italy and Spain. The cDNA or gDNA used as material had been derived from T cells, B-cell-depleted T cells, or PBMCs.

The repertoire was sequenced with immunoSEQ multiplex PCR; TCRdb's copy has only in-frame clones and lacks some. The table shows about 260,000 clones, with around 84% occurring only once. This TCR was sampled from a woman aged 55-75 years with COVID-19, enrolled during active disease. Input material: peripheral blood. The chain combines TRBV6-2 or TRBV6-3 with TRBJ1-2; the match to TRBD1 covers 10 bases. The CDR3, as DNA: TGTGCCAGCAGCTTGGGTGGACAGGGGGTTGTCTACACCTTC. The encoded protein is CASSLGGQGVVYTF.